The rows below give T cell receptor beta chains drawn from one sample of a study of blood T cell repertoires in COVID-19. Libraries were prepared by immunoSEQ multiplex PCR; TCRdb keeps only in-frame clonotypes and omits some of them. The sample records some 170,000 clones, approximately 90% being singletons. The specimen sequenced was peripheral blood. These receptors originate from a woman aged 45 to 65 with acute or convalescent COVID-19. CDR3s include the opening cysteine and the closing phenylalanine or tryptophan. Each record gives: V gene, D gene, J gene, clone size, CDR3 protein, CDR3 DNA. The D gene is left open where the match is weak. Where a row states a size, it is once, few, many or the class of an expanded clone; other rows omit it.

V: TRBV6-5
D: .
J: TRBJ2-7
size: .
CDR3: CASSQTGLPTNEQYF
DNA: TGTGCCAGCAGCCAAACCGGACTCCCGACGAACGAGCAGTACTTC

V: TRBV7-6
D: TRBD1
J: TRBJ2-6
size: once
CDR3: CASSRRTGVESGANVLTF
DNA: TGTGCCAGCAGCAGGAGGACAGGGGTCGAATCTGGGGCCAACGTCCTGACTTTC

V: TRBV11-2
D: .
J: TRBJ1-1
size: .
CDR3: CASSGTPTTEAFF
DNA: TGTGCCAGCAGCGGGACACCCACCACTGAAGCTTTCTTT

V: TRBV30
D: .
J: TRBJ1-4
size: .
CDR3: CAWSDAEATNEKLFF
DNA: TGTGCCTGGAGTGATGCTGAGGCAACTAATGAAAAACTGTTTTTT

V: TRBV6-2/TRBV6-3
D: TRBD2
J: TRBJ2-7
size: .
CDR3: CASSYPGLAGYEQYF
DNA: TGTGCCAGCAGTTATCCGGGACTAGCGGGCTACGAGCAGTACTTC

V: TRBV11-2
D: TRBD2
J: TRBJ2-1
size: once
CDR3: CASSSTSGINEQFF
DNA: TGTGCCAGCAGCTCGACTAGCGGGATCAATGAGCAGTTCTTC

V: TRBV15
D: .
J: TRBJ2-1
size: .
CDR3: CATGGGKSSYNEQFF
DNA: TGTGCCACCGGCGGGGGCAAAAGCTCCTACAATGAGCAGTTCTTC

V: TRBV19
D: .
J: TRBJ1-2
size: .
CDR3: CASSPRQQSNYGYTF
DNA: TGTGCCAGTAGTCCCCGACAGCAATCTAACTATGGCTACACCTTC

V: TRBV7-9
D: TRBD2
J: TRBJ2-1
size: .
CDR3: CASSSGLDNEQFF
DNA: TGTGCCAGCAGCTCGGGACTAGACAATGAGCAGTTCTTC

V: TRBV10-2
D: TRBD2
J: TRBJ2-7
size: .
CDR3: CASSGALAGLYEQYF
DNA: TGCGCCAGCAGCGGGGCACTAGCGGGACTCTACGAGCAGTACTTC

V: TRBV6-2/TRBV6-3
D: .
J: TRBJ1-2
size: .
CDR3: CASSYYRNGYTF
DNA: TGTGCCAGCAGTTACTACAGGAATGGCTACACCTTC

V: TRBV5-1
D: .
J: TRBJ1-2
size: .
CDR3: CASSQDLPRGPRGYTF
DNA: TGCGCCAGCAGCCAGGATCTCCCCCGGGGTCCCCGGGGCTACACCTTC

V: TRBV7-2
D: .
J: TRBJ2-3
size: .
CDR3: CASSLGVADYTDTQYF
DNA: TGTGCCAGCAGCTTAGGGGTAGCGGATTACACAGATACGCAGTATTTT

V: TRBV11-2
D: .
J: TRBJ1-2
size: .
CDR3: CASSFSNYGYTF
DNA: TGTGCCAGCAGCTTTAGCAACTATGGCTACACCTTC

V: TRBV4-2
D: TRBD1
J: TRBJ1-6
size: many
CDR3: CASSQSGQGTSPLHF
DNA: TGTGCCAGCAGCCAATCGGGACAGGGGACTTCACCCCTCCACTTT

V: TRBV30
D: .
J: TRBJ2-2
size: once
CDR3: CAWSVLATSTGELFF
DNA: TGTGCCTGGAGTGTTTTGGCAACGTCCACCGGGGAGCTGTTTTTT

V: TRBV10-1
D: TRBD1
J: TRBJ2-3
size: .
CDR3: CASSDPGTALDTQYF
DNA: TGCGCCAGCAGTGACCCGGGGACAGCTTTAGATACGCAGTATTTT

V: TRBV3-1/TRBV3-2
D: TRBD1
J: TRBJ1-1
size: .
CDR3: CASSHQGARLNTEAFF
DNA: TGTGCCAGCAGCCACCAGGGGGCGCGGTTGAACACTGAAGCTTTCTTT

V: TRBV20-1
D: .
J: TRBJ1-2
size: once
CDR3: CSASVSIGYTF
DNA: TGCAGTGCTAGTGTTTCAATCGGCTACACCTTC

V: TRBV27
D: TRBD2
J: TRBJ2-3
size: .
CDR3: CASSPRGRSGDTQYF
DNA: TGTGCCAGCAGTCCTCGCGGGAGGTCAGGAGATACGCAGTATTTT

V: TRBV19
D: TRBD1
J: TRBJ1-2
size: .
CDR3: CASSALDRGYGYTF
DNA: TGTGCCAGTAGTGCCCTCGACAGGGGCTATGGCTACACCTTC

V: TRBV5-1
D: .
J: TRBJ2-7
size: .
CDR3: CASSVRDNYEQYF
DNA: TGCGCCAGCAGCGTCCGGGACAACTACGAGCAGTACTTC

V: TRBV4-1
D: TRBD1
J: TRBJ1-3
size: .
CDR3: CASSQSGQRAKNTIYF
DNA: TGCGCCAGCAGCCAGTCGGGACAGCGAGCGAAAAACACCATATATTTT

V: TRBV6-6
D: TRBD1
J: TRBJ1-5
size: .
CDR3: CASSGQVNQPQHF
DNA: TGTGCCAGCAGTGGACAGGTTAATCAGCCCCAGCATTTT